These T cell receptor beta chains were read from a single sample in a study of OX40 agonist ivuxolimab in advanced cancers. Clones were sequenced by immunoSEQ multiplex PCR, and TCRdb holds only the in-frame ones, with some missing. Among some 90,000 clones listed, more than 70% were seen once. Sequenced material: CD4+ or CD8+ T cells sorted from blood, taken in a trial of the OX40 agonist ivuxolimab. Every receptor here comes from an adult with an advanced solid tumor such as melanoma, head and neck, liver or kidney cancer. CDR3s include the opening cysteine and the closing phenylalanine or tryptophan. A D gene is named only where the DNA matches it firmly. Clone size is stated in some rows and not others, as once, few, many or a class when expanded.

v_gene: TRBV11-3
j_gene: TRBJ1-1
abundance: NA
d_gene: NA
CDR3nt: TGTGCCAGCAGGTTACTACTGAACACTGAAGCTTTCTTT
CDR3aa: CASRLLLNTEAFF

v_gene: TRBV9
j_gene: TRBJ2-3
abundance: NA
d_gene: TRBD2
CDR3nt: TGTGCCAGCAGCGCCCCCCTGACTAGCGGAAACACAGATACGCAGTATTTT
CDR3aa: CASSAPLTSGNTDTQYF

v_gene: TRBV7-9
j_gene: TRBJ1-5
abundance: NA
d_gene: TRBD1
CDR3nt: TGTGCCAGCAGCTTAGCCTCGGGACAGGGGTTGAATCAGCCCCAGCATTTT
CDR3aa: CASSLASGQGLNQPQHF

v_gene: TRBV5-1
j_gene: TRBJ2-7
abundance: NA
d_gene: TRBD1
CDR3nt: TGCGCCAGCCGGGACAGTGGCTACGAGCAGTACTTC
CDR3aa: CASRDSGYEQYF

v_gene: TRBV19
j_gene: TRBJ2-5
abundance: NA
d_gene: TRBD1
CDR3nt: TGTGCCAGTCGACCTCAGGGGGCTCAACCGGGGGCCCAGTACTTC
CDR3aa: CASRPQGAQPGAQYF

v_gene: TRBV7-8
j_gene: TRBJ1-5
abundance: NA
d_gene: TRBD1
CDR3nt: TGTGCCAGCAGCTCAGGGGGGCGTAAGCCCCAGCATTTT
CDR3aa: CASSSGGRKPQHF

v_gene: TRBV7-9
j_gene: TRBJ2-3
abundance: NA
d_gene: TRBD2
CDR3nt: TGTGCCAGCAGCTTAGGGGGACTAGCGGCTAGCACAGATACGCAGTATTTT
CDR3aa: CASSLGGLAASTDTQYF

v_gene: TRBV7-3
j_gene: TRBJ1-1
abundance: NA
d_gene: TRBD1
CDR3nt: TGTGCCAGCAGGTTAACAGGGGGCACTGAAGCTTTCTTT
CDR3aa: CASRLTGGTEAFF

v_gene: TRBV5-1
j_gene: TRBJ1-5
abundance: few
d_gene: NA
CDR3nt: TGCGCCAGCAGCTTGACAGGAAATCAGCCCCAGCATTTT
CDR3aa: CASSLTGNQPQHF

v_gene: TRBV5-1
j_gene: TRBJ2-1
abundance: NA
d_gene: TRBD2
CDR3nt: TGCGCCAGCAGCCCTCAGACTAGCGGGAGGGATGAGCAGTTCTTC
CDR3aa: CASSPQTSGRDEQFF

v_gene: TRBV28
j_gene: TRBJ1-4
abundance: NA
d_gene: NA
CDR3nt: TGTGCCAGCAGTGGAGGGGTTGTAACTAATGAAAAACTGTTTTTT
CDR3aa: CASSGGVVTNEKLFF

v_gene: TRBV5-1
j_gene: TRBJ1-5
abundance: NA
d_gene: NA
CDR3nt: TGCGCCAGCAGCTTGGAGGGGGTTTGGAATCAGCCCCAGCATTTT
CDR3aa: CASSLEGVWNQPQHF

v_gene: TRBV5-4
j_gene: TRBJ2-3
abundance: NA
d_gene: NA
CDR3nt: TGTGCCAGCAGCGGCGGACTTCACAGCACAGATACGCAGTATTTT
CDR3aa: CASSGGLHSTDTQYF

v_gene: TRBV7-2
j_gene: TRBJ2-3
abundance: NA
d_gene: TRBD2
CDR3nt: TGTGCCAGCAGCACCGGACTAGCGGGGAGGGCAGATACGCAGTATTTT
CDR3aa: CASSTGLAGRADTQYF

v_gene: TRBV5-1
j_gene: TRBJ2-2
abundance: NA
d_gene: NA
CDR3nt: TGCGCCAGCAGCTTACGGTCAACCAACACCGGGGAGCTGTTTTTT
CDR3aa: CASSLRSTNTGELFF

v_gene: TRBV7-2
j_gene: TRBJ1-2
abundance: NA
d_gene: TRBD1
CDR3nt: TGTGCCAGCAGCTCTCCGGGACAGGTGGGGGGCTACACCTTC
CDR3aa: CASSSPGQVGGYTF

v_gene: TRBV1
j_gene: TRBJ2-2
abundance: once
d_gene: NA
CDR3nt: TGCACCAGCAGCCAAGATGCCTCCCAGCGGGAGGGACTCACCGGGGAGCTGTTTTTT
CDR3aa: CTSSQDASQREGLTGELFF

v_gene: TRBV25-1
j_gene: TRBJ1-2
abundance: few
d_gene: NA
CDR3nt: TGTGCCAGCAGTGAACCGGACCGGGAGTATGGCTACACCTTC
CDR3aa: CASSEPDREYGYTF

v_gene: TRBV18
j_gene: TRBJ1-2
abundance: NA
d_gene: TRBD1
CDR3nt: TGTGCCAGCTCACCAGGACAGGGGGTCTATGGCTACACCTTC
CDR3aa: CASSPGQGVYGYTF

v_gene: TRBV9
j_gene: TRBJ2-1
abundance: NA
d_gene: TRBD2
CDR3nt: TGTGCCAGCAGCGTAGTAGGCGGGAGGGCCTACAATGAGCAGTTCTTC
CDR3aa: CASSVVGGRAYNEQFF

v_gene: TRBV28
j_gene: TRBJ2-7
abundance: NA
d_gene: TRBD2
CDR3nt: TGTGCCAGCAGAGCAGCGGGAGGGCCCTTCCACGAGCAGTACTTC
CDR3aa: CASRAAGGPFHEQYF

v_gene: TRBV5-1
j_gene: TRBJ1-1
abundance: NA
d_gene: NA
CDR3nt: TGCGCCAGCAGTCCGGCGGGAACGAACACTGAAGCTTTCTTT
CDR3aa: CASSPAGTNTEAFF

v_gene: TRBV28
j_gene: TRBJ2-7
abundance: NA
d_gene: TRBD1
CDR3nt: TGTGCCAGCAGTTTAGCAGGGGGCCTCGGCGAGCAGTACTTC
CDR3aa: CASSLAGGLGEQYF

v_gene: TRBV19
j_gene: TRBJ2-3
abundance: NA
d_gene: TRBD2
CDR3nt: TGTGCCAGTAGTACCTGGGCGGGAGATTTAGGAGATACGCAGTATTTT
CDR3aa: CASSTWAGDLGDTQYF

v_gene: TRBV15
j_gene: TRBJ1-2
abundance: NA
d_gene: TRBD1
CDR3nt: TGTGCCACCAGCAAGGCCAGGGGGAACTATGGCTACACCTTC
CDR3aa: CATSKARGNYGYTF

v_gene: TRBV5-5
j_gene: TRBJ2-5
abundance: NA
d_gene: NA
CDR3nt: TGTGCCAGCATCCAGGGGCGTGGGGAGACCCAGTACTTC
CDR3aa: CASIQGRGETQYF

v_gene: TRBV5-4
j_gene: TRBJ2-7
abundance: NA
d_gene: TRBD2
CDR3nt: TGTGCCAGCAGCTTGGCGGGGGGCTCCTACGAGCAGTACTTC
CDR3aa: CASSLAGGSYEQYF

v_gene: TRBV7-2
j_gene: TRBJ1-5
abundance: NA
d_gene: NA
CDR3nt: TGTGCCAGCAGCTTAAGCTTTAGGGGTCAGCCCCAGCATTTT
CDR3aa: CASSLSFRGQPQHF

v_gene: TRBV10-2
j_gene: TRBJ1-2
abundance: NA
d_gene: NA
CDR3nt: TGCGCCAGCAACCCGACAGAGATCTATGGCTACACCTTC
CDR3aa: CASNPTEIYGYTF

v_gene: TRBV10-1
j_gene: TRBJ2-3
abundance: NA
d_gene: TRBD2
CDR3nt: TGCGCCAGCAGTGTGGCTAGCGGGAGCACAGATACGCAGTATTTT
CDR3aa: CASSVASGSTDTQYF

v_gene: TRBV5-8
j_gene: TRBJ2-3
abundance: NA
d_gene: NA
CDR3nt: TGTGCCAGCAGCTTGGAGCGACAGCGGATTATCACAGATACGCAGTATTTT
CDR3aa: CASSLERQRIITDTQYF

v_gene: TRBV20-1
j_gene: TRBJ2-5
abundance: NA
d_gene: TRBD2
CDR3nt: TGCAGTGCGCTCGGGGGGGAGACCCAGTACTTC
CDR3aa: CSALGGETQYF

v_gene: TRBV19
j_gene: TRBJ2-2
abundance: NA
d_gene: TRBD2
CDR3nt: TGTGCCAGTAGTATAACTAGCGGATACACCGGGGAGCTGTTTTTT
CDR3aa: CASSITSGYTGELFF

v_gene: TRBV14
j_gene: TRBJ2-1
abundance: NA
d_gene: TRBD1
CDR3nt: TGTGCCAGCGGCGGGACAGGGGGCATCAATGAGCAGTTCTTC
CDR3aa: CASGGTGGINEQFF

v_gene: TRBV10-3
j_gene: TRBJ2-5
abundance: NA
d_gene: TRBD1
CDR3nt: TGTGCCATCAGTGGGAGTGGGACAGGACAAGAGACCCAGTACTTC
CDR3aa: CAISGSGTGQETQYF

v_gene: TRBV6-1
j_gene: TRBJ2-2
abundance: NA
d_gene: TRBD1
CDR3nt: TGTGCCAGCAGTGGAGGACAGGGGGCGAACACCGGGGAGCTGTTTTTT
CDR3aa: CASSGGQGANTGELFF

v_gene: TRBV7-9
j_gene: TRBJ2-5
abundance: NA
d_gene: NA
CDR3nt: TGTGCCAGCAGCTTGTCCTGGGGAAATAGAGAGACCCAGTACTTC
CDR3aa: CASSLSWGNRETQYF

v_gene: TRBV30
j_gene: TRBJ1-3
abundance: NA
d_gene: NA
CDR3nt: TGTGCCTGGGGTCTCGAGCACACTGGAAACACCATATATTTT
CDR3aa: CAWGLEHTGNTIYF

v_gene: TRBV7-2
j_gene: TRBJ2-5
abundance: NA
d_gene: TRBD1
CDR3nt: TGTGCCAGCAGCTTAGGGACAGGGGAGGAGACCCAGTACTTC
CDR3aa: CASSLGTGEETQYF

v_gene: TRBV28
j_gene: TRBJ1-5
abundance: NA
d_gene: NA
CDR3nt: TGTGCCAGCAGTCCCGGGGGAAATAGCAATCAGCCCCAGCATTTT
CDR3aa: CASSPGGNSNQPQHF

v_gene: TRBV6-5
j_gene: TRBJ2-7
abundance: NA
d_gene: NA
CDR3nt: TGTGCCAGCAGTATAACAGCGGTTGGCTACGAGCAGTACTTC
CDR3aa: CASSITAVGYEQYF

v_gene: TRBV9
j_gene: TRBJ2-6
abundance: NA
d_gene: NA
CDR3nt: TGTGCCAGCAGCTTGAGGGGATCTGGGGCCAACGTCCTGACTTTC
CDR3aa: CASSLRGSGANVLTF

v_gene: TRBV20-1
j_gene: TRBJ2-1
abundance: NA
d_gene: NA
CDR3nt: TGCAGTGCTAAGCGGAATGAGCAGTTCTTC
CDR3aa: CSAKRNEQFF